The 2 T cell receptor beta chains in this list originate from one sample, sequenced in a study of blood T cells in healthy people across ages. Combining a sample-barcoded 5' primer with a J-beta primer mix, a second PCR ran for roughly 6 to 12 cycles. A single record per CDR3 protein comes from TCRdb applying MiXCR to the 5' RACE reads. The repertoire holds 1.5 million to 2 million distinct CDR3 sequences, roughly 52% seen once, with approximately 2.1% in the top ten. The material sequenced was blood. The receptor source for this set is a woman between 35 and 50 years old in good health.

The table lists this clonotype with a few counts. This chain connects TRBV12-3 or TRBV12-4 to TRBJ2-5; D unresolved. This CDR3 is 14 amino acids long. Trimming removed 7 bases at V and 6 bases at J, with 18 bases between. CDR3 DNA sequence: TGTGCCAGCACCCGATCTTCGTCGAGTCAGACCCAGTACTTC. This gives the protein CASTRSSSSQTQYF.

Comments on this clonotype: The junction shows a germline mismatch at one end, possibly a read error. The chain carries TRBV27 and TRBJ1-4, with a possible D match to TRBD1 (6 bases). The CDR3 length is 14 residues. The germline gives CDR1 MNHEY, CDR2 SMNVEV (reference sequence). CDR3 sequence (DNA): TGTGCCAGCACCAGGGGCCATGGTAATGAAGAACTGTTTTTT. Translation: CASTRGHGNEELFF.